This T cell receptor beta chain was recovered during a study of cytomegalovirus exposure and HLA in healthy donors. CDR3 length equals 16 residues. The junction had 15 bases not matched to a gene; V was cut back by 5 bases and J by 9 bases. CDR1 is LNHDA and CDR2 is SQIVND in the germline V gene (reference sequence). The primer mix had 60 Vbeta and 13 Jbeta primers. Produced via immunoSEQ multiplex PCR; TCRdb's table is partial and in-frame only. The table has approximately 100,000 clones, almost 75% seen once. The sequencing input was PBMCs. J is TRBJ1-5 and V is TRBV19; TRBD1 matches at 8 bases. This receptor was taken from a man between 35 and 55 years old in good health and CMV-seronegative. CDR3: CASSAWGAAGGLPQHF. For the CDR3, the DNA is TGTGCCAGTAGTGCTTGGGGGGCGGCAGGGGGCCTGCCCCAGCATTTT.